The sequence of this T cell receptor (beta chain) was determined in a study of T cell responses to AZD1222 COVID-19 vaccine (dated by TCRdb to about 2021). For context, the study as a whole: A total of just over 230 trial participants underwent TCR sequencing, of whom roughly 210 had received two doses of AZD1222 and some 26 had received two doses of the MenACWY control vaccine. Enrollment into the trials was organized by age into subgroups of 18-55, 56-69 and 70-plus years, and those subgroups contained approximately 160, 26 and 62 TCR-sequenced participants, respectively.

The CDR3 regions of human TCRbeta chains were subjected to immunosequencing. Per the source publication's procedure: TCRs in the repertoires were matched against a reference library of SARS-CoV-2-specific TCRs that had been generated with the MIRA antigen-specificity platform. Breadth was defined as the fraction of unique TCRs that were SARS-CoV-2-associated. Depth was defined as the fraction of total T cells that were SARS-CoV-2-associated. Using the MIRA data, each spike-specific TCR was mapped to the spike region that the TCR reacts to and placed in a CD4 or CD8 class. Log10-transformed breadth and depth values were compared by one-way ANOVA with Sidak's multiple comparisons tests. The clones in this table, taken by TCRdb from immuneACCESS, are in-frame only. Not every clone is retained; where verified, under half of the shortfall comes from an unresolved V gene, and the cause of the rest is unknown. D and trimming were read from the DNA, whereas the V and J calls and clone size are those reported in that table. This sample gives about 67,000 clones in total; about 83% of them show up just once. Together, the top ten hold approximately 5.9% of the sample.

Here is what the overall study found, with its caveats: No day 14 peak-response samples were available, so repertoires were characterized only after the peak T cell response. Conclusions about previously exposed vaccinees are limited, since just five or six AZD1222 recipients were seropositive for SARS-CoV-2 at baseline. Most participants were white British and females outnumbered males, and the authors suggested that clonal diversity may have been underestimated. Nearly half of unique spike-specific TCRs reportedly recognized epitopes outside regions mutated in the B.1.351 and B.1.1.7 variants. Vaccine-associated CD4 TCRs spanned the whole spike protein, with dominant responses in regions 160-218 and 743-854. A significant rise in spike-specific TCR breadth and depth was observed after two AZD1222 doses relative to day 0 and relative to MenACWY recipients. The 56-69-year group was small, and its depth increase did not reach significance, likely because of low power.

On this clone: Its antigen is still unknown. No qualities accompany the bases; no much larger clone lies one base away.

The time point label corresponds to: about 28 days (+/-7) after the second vaccine dose. AZD1222 recipients with second doses at about 4 weeks or about 12 weeks were pooled, because spike-specific TCR depth and breadth did not differ between schedules. The vaccinee samples were drawn from two UK trials, COV001 and COV002, one of which was a single-blind randomized controlled phase 2/3 trial testing AZD1222 (ChAdOx1 nCoV-19) in healthy adults. For TCRbeta chain sequencing, PBMC samples from trial participants were taken at day 0 and at day 28 after the second dose. At the junction V is shortened by 5 bases and J by 4 bases; bases outside the gene matches: 10. CDR1 SGHAT and CDR2 FQNNGV are derived from the germline V gene. There are 18 amino acids in the CDR3, from cysteine to phenylalanine inclusive. The read is trimmed to its CDR3 DNA, 54 bases read in frame from base 1.

Recombination linked TRBV11-2 to TRBJ2-1; 14 bases in the junction line up with TRBD2. The TCR originated in an adult who received the AZD1222 COVID-19 vaccine. Material: peripheral blood, obtained 28 days after the second AZD1222 dose. The nucleotides are TGTGCCAGCAGCCTCCTTTCGACTAGCGGGGGGGCATACAATGAGCAGTTCTTC. This translates into CASSLLSTSGGAYNEQFF.